This TCR beta chain derives from a study of OX40 agonist ivuxolimab in advanced cancers. Patients with autoimmune history or systemic immunosuppression were excluded. Some clones are missing from TCRdb's copy, which holds only in-frame ones; the method was immunoSEQ multiplex PCR. The sample yields more than 50,000 clones, 80% to 90% seen once. Study-wide points: Near-lowest levels of clonal expansion characterized partial responders at 0.1-3.0 mg/kg. The antigens recognized by the expanded peripheral T cells, that is their antigen specificity, were not determined.

There are 11 residues in the CDR3. The germline gives CDR1 SEHNR, CDR2 FQNEAQ (reference sequence). V was cut by 2 bases and J by 8 bases, with 6 bases left in between. A word on this clone: Its antigen remains unidentified.

The starting material was CD4+ or CD8+ T cells sorted from blood, obtained in a trial of the OX40 agonist ivuxolimab. The chain is built from TRBV7-9 and TRBJ1-1; D is unresolved. The origin of this receptor is an adult with an advanced solid tumor such as melanoma, head and neck, liver or kidney cancer. The CDR3 sequence is CASSLSEEAFF. In DNA form, the CDR3 reads TGTGCCAGCAGCTTATCAGAAGAAGCTTTCTTT.